The 7 T cell receptor beta chains below come from one sample, sequenced in a study of cytomegalovirus exposure and HLA in healthy donors (dated by TCRdb to 2017 to 2019). The protocol used for the library was the immunoSEQ multiplex PCR assay. For the multiplex PCR, a mixture combining 60 forward primers for TCR Vbeta segments and 13 reverse primers for TCR Jbeta segments was used. The source is immuneACCESS, and TCRdb retained only in-frame sequences with V and J called. Part of the clones is not carried over; for the studies checked, unresolved V genes explain less than half of this, and the remainder is unexplained. This sample lists around 100,000 clones; about 60% were detected once. Together, the top ten hold 2.2% of the sample. The source material was PBMCs. These receptors were obtained from a woman in her 30s in good health and CMV-seronegative.

The rearrangement links TRBV10-3 to TRBJ2-5, with D possibly matching TRBD1 (6 bases). CDR1 ENHRY and CDR2 SYGVKD come from the germline V gene. The CDR3 spans 12 residues. V lost 6 bases, J lost 1 base, and 6 bases lay in between. In nucleotides, the CDR3 is TGTGCCATCAGACAGGGCCAAGAGACCCAGTACTTC. It is translated as CAIRQGQETQYF.

V is TRBV18 and J is TRBJ1-4, with D possibly being TRBD1 (5 bases). The CDR3 is 15 residues long. Deletions cut 0 bases from V and 6 bases from J, with 11 bases between. In germline, CDR1 is KGHSH, CDR2 LQKENI. For the CDR3, the DNA is TGTGCCAGCTCACCACCGCAGGGTCGGGATGAAAAACTGTTTTTT. Translated, it gives CASSPPQGRDEKLFF.

The V and J genes are TRBV28 and TRBJ1-1, with TRBD1 matching over 8 bases. From germline, CDR1 is MDHEN and CDR2 SYDVKM. This CDR3 is built from 15 residues. V dropped 2 bases and J dropped 1; count of bases not matched to a gene: 3. CDR3 sequence: CASSLPDRGNTEAFF. Here the CDR3 DNA reads TGTGCCAGCAGTTTACCCGACAGGGGGAACACTGAAGCTTTCTTT.

The chain carries TRBV28 and TRBJ2-4; unclear D gene. Germline V gene sequence: CDR1 MDHEN, CDR2 SYDVKM. The CDR3 spans 13 residues. The V end was cut by 2 bases, the J end by 6 bases, with 8 bases between. The CDR3 loop reads CASSLGQLNIQYF. In DNA, the CDR3 is TGTGCCAGCAGTTTAGGGCAGTTAAACATTCAGTACTTC.

The V call is TRBV2, the J call TRBJ1-5, with D hard to call. The germline gives CDR1 SNHLY, CDR2 FYNNEI. V was trimmed by 5 bases and J by 2 bases, leaving 10 bases between them. This CDR3 has 14 residues. The CDR3 here is CASSPRAGNQPQHF. The DNA for the CDR3 is TGTGCCAGCAGTCCGAGGGCGGGCAATCAGCCCCAGCATTTT.

This chain uses TRBV27 with TRBJ2-7; 7 bases are shared with TRBD2. V shed 5 bases, J shed 0 bases, and the junction held 7 bases outside the gene matches. Germline CDR1 MNHEY, CDR2 SMNVEV (reference sequence). This CDR3 comprises 15 residues. The CDR3 loop is CASSRSIAGSYEQYF. CDR3 DNA: TGTGCCAGCAGTCGATCAATAGCGGGCTCCTACGAGCAGTACTTC.

The chain joins TRBV7-6 to TRBJ2-7; possibly TRBD1 for D (5 bases). Trimming cost V 1 base and J 2 bases, with 9 bases left between them. This CDR3 has 14 residues. CDR1 and CDR2 (germline): SGHVS, FNYEAQ. CDR3 amino acids: CASSLGEGAYEQYF. The DNA of the CDR3 is TGTGCCAGCAGCTTAGGGGAAGGGGCCTACGAGCAGTACTTC.